Sequencing of this T cell receptor (beta chain) was carried out in a study of graft-versus-host responses after intestinal transplantation (dated by TCRdb to about 2021). Broadly, across the study: Recipients received multivisceral, liver-intestinal, or isolated intestinal transplants. Donor T cell macrochimerism was defined as a peak of at least 4% donor T cells among recipient peripheral blood mononuclear cells. Every recipient was given anti-thymocyte globulin induction, followed by around three years of maintenance tacrolimus and steroids. After intestinal transplantation, graft-versus-host and host-versus-graft alloreactive T cell clones in the graft, circulation and bone marrow were tracked using bulk TCR-beta CDR3 sequencing. Rather than being sequenced by the commercial service, samples from three later patients were sequenced in-house on an Illumina MiSeq and processed with MiXCR. A cohort of around 25 intestinal transplant recipients, including one retransplant, was enrolled, and 3 patients lacking pretransplant specimens were excluded. Alloreactive clones were identified by sequencing pre-transplant mixed lymphocyte reaction products and comparing them with unstimulated pre-transplant donor and recipient T cells.

Overall results and qualifications from the work: Early after transplant, peak levels of circulating GvH clones were found to be associated with declines in HvG clones. The relatively low number and heterogeneity of intestinal transplant patients limited the conclusions. In the allografts of patients with donor T cell macrochimerism, GvH to HvG T cell clonal ratios were high. GvH clones turned up in recipient bone marrow, with some appearing earlier in ileal mucosa or blood, a pattern consistent with an intestinal mucosal origin.

From the germline V gene, CDR1 is ENHRY and CDR2 is SYGVKD. The CDR3 sequence holds 12 residues, the cysteine and phenylalanine included. The CDR3 DNA has 36 bases and is translated from base 1. V loses 4 bases of germline sequence and J loses 4 bases, and the interval between the two ends is 8 bases. Of note for this clone: Its antigen is not yet known. One base away there is no much larger clone; base qualities are not given.

Dithiothreitol, EDTA incubations and collagenase D digestion were used to isolate intraepithelial and lamina propria lymphocytes from graft specimens. Bulk TCR-beta sequencing was performed on serial intestinal graft biopsy specimens collected as late as 600 days after transplant. The library was made by the immunoSEQ multiplex PCR assay. For most patients, high-throughput TCR-beta CDR3 sequencing of genomic DNA was performed by Adaptive Biotechnologies. Under the source paper's analysis protocol: Adaptive's ImmunoSEQ software was the source of the TCR sequencing data for fewer than 20 patients, while a few other patients were processed with MiXCR and VDJtools. Because the origin of CDR3 nucleotide sequences shared between donor and recipient could not be assigned, those sequences were removed. To be classed as alloreactive, a clone needed at least 2-fold expansion over unstimulated cells and a minimum CFSE-low frequency of 0.002% (template counts) or 0.001% (read counts). Clones detected in sequenced pre-transplant spleen, lymph node, or MLR CFSE-low populations of the donor or recipient were defined as mappable. Cumulative frequency of alloreactive clones was calculated as a percentage of all sequences weighted by copy number. TCRdb stores this immuneACCESS table with in-frame sequences only. Part of the clones is absent; in the studies checked, under half of the shortfall reflects unresolved V genes, and no reason is known for the rest. The DNA gave D and trimming, while V, J and clone size come from that table. The sample records 1,500 to 2,000 clones, 85% to 90% of which are singletons. Of the sample, roughly 7.5% is held by the ten largest clones.

The sample consisted of ileum tissue, taken more than 350 days after intestinal transplantation. The chain couples TRBV10-3 to TRBJ2-7, with an unclear D gene assignment. This sequence originates from a human patient who received an intestinal transplant, so some T cells may come from the graft donor. The DNA is as follows: TGTGCCATCAGTGGGTCAAGATACGAGCAGTACTTC. Its translation reads: CAISGSRYEQYF.